This T cell receptor beta chain is from a study of T-cell memory formation after mild COVID-19 (dated by TCRdb to the early 2020s). The study in broad terms: TCR sequence clusters from the two donors were found to be largely donor specific. T-cell clones expanding and contracting after mild COVID-19 in a couple of donors were tracked by longitudinal TCRalpha and TCRbeta repertoire sequencing. The cohort was made up of two young adult volunteers, one female and one male, who were previously healthy. Study-wide findings and limitations: The study covered only a couple of mild cases, and larger cohorts including severe cases with pre-infection samples were considered necessary. Contracting CD4+ clones were found mainly in CM and EM memory subsets, while CD8+ clones were enriched in EMRA. The second-wave clones that peaked on day 37 were not confirmed to be SARS-CoV-2 specific. Some responding clones were found in pre-infection memory, which suggests that pre-existing cross-reactive memory T cells took part in the SARS-CoV-2 response. Balanced CD4/CD8 phenotypes were observed for clones contracting from day 15 to 85, whereas a bias towards CD4+ was observed for a second wave of clones expanding from day 15 to 37.

A distance of 10 bases separates the germline ends of V and J, which lose 2 bases and 2 bases respectively. The CDR3 goes from the cysteine to the phenylalanine over 14 residues. The CDR3 DNA has 42 bases and is translated from base 1. Sequencing was performed on an Illumina NovaSeq 6000. cDNA libraries for TCRalpha and TCRbeta were prepared by 5'RACE using constant-segment primers, with sample barcodes and unique molecular identifiers added. Trizol reagent was used to extract RNA from every sample. Amplification of the libraries took two PCR steps, and the second step added a second sample barcode plus Illumina TruSeq adapters. Libraries were sequenced on an Illumina NovaSeq with 2 x 150 bp paired-end reads. The authors' analysis ran thus. Demultiplexing of reads and collapsing into UMI-guided consensus sequences were performed with migec v1.2.7. Using mixcr v2.1.11, UMI consensuses were aligned to TRA and TRB V and J templates and then assembled into clonotypes. Expanded or contracted clonotypes were those called significant by both edgeR and NoisET, with noise models trained on biological replicates. For edgeR calls, a false discovery rate-adjusted p below 0.01 and a log2 fold-change threshold of 1 were applied. PCA with hierarchical clustering of max-normalized trajectories of the 1000 most abundant clonotypes was used as exploratory dynamics analysis. The CD4 or CD8 phenotype of responding clones was assigned using the separately sequenced CD4+ and CD8+ repertoires. TCRdb ran its own pipeline on the public reads, namely fastp trimming at Q25 and MiXCR clone calling, and kept in-frame beta chains. Here each entry gathers all rows of one CDR3 protein and keeps the most common genes and DNA. TCRdb assigned the V and J calls; the authors' analysis was not used. A total of 410,000 or so distinct CDR3 sequences appear in this sample, under 25% of them only once. Of the sample, over 10% falls within the top ten clones.

As concerns this clonotype: Its specific antigen is unknown. Base qualities are not at hand, and no much larger clone is one base apart.

PBMCs were isolated by Ficoll-Paque density gradient centrifugation. This chain is built from TRBV12-3 or TRBV12-4 and TRBJ2-7; the D gene could be TRBD1 or TRBD2, each one agreeing over 5 bases. The sequencing input was PBMCs or a T cell subset sorted from them (not recorded which). This clonotype was sampled from an adult woman who had mild COVID-19 (a few samples of this study predate the infection). The sample titles of this study are shuffled in the database, so cell type and time point are left out; the donor was told from shared clones. The CDR3 region reads CASSLPGAPYEQYF. The bases are TGTGCCAGCAGTTTACCCGGGGCTCCCTACGAGCAGTACTTC.